Listed below are T cell receptor beta chains from one sample, sequenced in a study of cytomegalovirus exposure and HLA in healthy donors. Some clones are missing from TCRdb's copy, which holds only in-frame ones; the method was immunoSEQ multiplex PCR. The table has about 190,000 clones, roughly 80% seen once. Sequenced material: PBMCs. These receptors all stem from a woman in her thirties in good health and CMV-seropositive. The CDR3 runs from the conserved cysteine through the conserved F or W. D genes are given only for firm matches. Where a row states a size, it is once, few, many or the class of an expanded clone; other rows omit it.

-,TRBV28,TRBJ1-5,-,TGTGCCAGCAGTGCCCCCAGGGGTTTGCTTGAAAGGGAGCAGCCCCAGCATTTT,CASSAPRGLLEREQPQHF
-,TRBV18,TRBJ1-5,-,TGTGCCAGCTCGCAAGAACTTAATCAGCCCCAGCATTTT,CASSQELNQPQHF
-,TRBV5-1,TRBJ2-5,-,TGCGCCAGCAGCTCCCAGCAAGAGACCCAGTACTTC,CASSSQQETQYF
-,TRBV11-2,TRBJ1-1,-,TGTGCCAGCACCGCAACAGGGAAAACTGAAGCTTTCTTT,CASTATGKTEAFF
-,TRBV19,TRBJ2-2,few,TGTGCCAGTAGTATAGGGGCCACTAACACCGGGGAGCTGTTTTTT,CASSIGATNTGELFF
TRBD1,TRBV18,TRBJ1-5,-,TGTGCCAGCTCACCACTGGGACAGGGCACCCGTCCCCAGCATTTT,CASSPLGQGTRPQHF
TRBD1,TRBV28,TRBJ1-4,-,TGTGCCAGCAGTATCGGACAGGGGAATGAAAAACTGTTTTTT,CASSIGQGNEKLFF
-,TRBV2,TRBJ2-6,-,TGTGCCAGCAGTGAAGCGCTTAGTGCCAACGTCCTGACTTTC,CASSEALSANVLTF
TRBD1,TRBV15,TRBJ1-2,once,TGTGCCACCAGCAGAGGTGGGGCGGGACAGGGTAAAGGCTACACCTTC,CATSRGGAGQGKGYTF
TRBD1,TRBV19,TRBJ2-7,-,TGTGCCAGTAGGCGGTTCGCACAGGGGAAAGACGAGCAGTACTTC,CASRRFAQGKDEQYF
-,TRBV5-1,TRBJ2-1,-,TGCGCCAGCAGCTTGGCCTTTGACGGGGAGAGCTCCTACAATGAGCAGTTCTTC,CASSLAFDGESSYNEQFF
TRBD2,TRBV18,TRBJ2-3,-,TGTGCCAGCCACGCTAGCGGGAGGGCCCTCCTAACAGATACGCAGTATTTT,CASHASGRALLTDTQYF
-,TRBV4-3,TRBJ2-7,-,TGCGCCAGCAGCCCCGGGGCGGGGTCAGGAGCCTACGAGCAGTACTTC,CASSPGAGSGAYEQYF
TRBD2,TRBV9,TRBJ2-1,-,TGTGCCAGCAGCGTAGAACTAGCGGACAATGAGCAGTTCTTC,CASSVELADNEQFF
-,TRBV4-3,TRBJ1-1,-,TGCGCCAGCAGCCAATTTTCGGGGAACACTGAAGCTTTCTTT,CASSQFSGNTEAFF
-,TRBV30,TRBJ2-7,-,TGTGCCTGGGCGGGCGCGGTCGAGCAGTACTTC,CAWAGAVEQYF
TRBD1,TRBV5-6,TRBJ2-4,few,TGTGCCAGCAGCTTGCTGTTAACAGGGGGCGGGTACATTCAGTACTTC,CASSLLLTGGGYIQYF
-,TRBV11-3,TRBJ2-4,few,TGTGCCAGCAGCTTAAACAGGGAAATGAACATTCAGTACTTC,CASSLNREMNIQYF
-,TRBV27,TRBJ2-7,-,TGTGCCAGCAGTTTATCCTTTCCCCTAGCCTACGAGCAGTACTTC,CASSLSFPLAYEQYF
TRBD2,TRBV14,TRBJ2-7,-,TGTGCCAGCAGCTTTATGACTAGCGGGAGGAACGAGCAGTACTTC,CASSFMTSGRNEQYF
TRBD1,TRBV5-6,TRBJ2-7,-,TGTGCCAGCAGCTTATCCGCCCACAGGGGCTTTTCCCCCGAGCAGTACTTC,CASSLSAHRGFSPEQYF
-,TRBV20-1,TRBJ2-5,once,TGCAGTTCACGTCGAGAAGAGACCCAGTACTTC,CSSRREETQYF
TRBD1,TRBV5-5,TRBJ1-1,-,TGTGCCAGCAGCTTGGGGACAGGGGGCCTGGAGGCTTTCTTT,CASSLGTGGLEAFF
TRBD2,TRBV28,TRBJ2-7,-,TGTGCCAGCAGTGCGGGACTAGCGGGAGGCCTCTCGTTTCGTAGGGAGCAGTACTTC,CASSAGLAGGLSFRREQYF
-,TRBV5-5,TRBJ1-6,once,TGTGCCAGCGAACTGTATAATTCACCCCTCCACTTT,CASELYNSPLHF
TRBD1,TRBV6-5,TRBJ1-2,-,TGTGCCAGCACCCAGACAGGGAGTGATTATGGCTACACCTTC,CASTQTGSDYGYTF
-,TRBV10-3,TRBJ2-1,-,TGTGCCATCAGTGAGTCGCCCCTACCCCCCTACAATGAGCAGTTCTTC,CAISESPLPPYNEQFF
TRBD1,TRBV5-1,TRBJ1-1,once,TGCGCCAGCAGCCTAGGGACAGGGGGCCTAGTGACTGAAGCTTTCTTT,CASSLGTGGLVTEAFF
-,TRBV7-7,TRBJ1-3,-,TGTGCTAGCAGCCCCGGCGGTCACTCTGGAAACACCATATATTTT,CASSPGGHSGNTIYF
-,TRBV6-1,TRBJ2-7,few,TGTGCCAGCAGAGAGAGATTTAGCTCCTACGAGCAGTACTTC,CASRERFSSYEQYF
-,TRBV9,TRBJ2-3,-,TGTGCCAGCAGCGTAGACGCTATTTCCACAGATACGCAGTATTTT,CASSVDAISTDTQYF
TRBD2,TRBV27,TRBJ2-7,-,TGTGCCAGCGCTCGGAGCCTAGCGGGAGCCTACGAGCAGTACTTC,CASARSLAGAYEQYF
TRBD2,TRBV5-1,TRBJ2-2,-,TGCGCCAGCAGCTCAACCGGGACTAGTCACACCGGGGAGCTGTTTTTT,CASSSTGTSHTGELFF
TRBD1,TRBV6-6,TRBJ2-7,once,TGTGCCAGCAGTTACTCGACAGGGTGGGCCCAGGAGCAGTACTTC,CASSYSTGWAQEQYF
-,TRBV11-3,TRBJ1-1,few,TGTGCCAGCAGCTTAGGAGAGGGACGGGAGGCTTTCTTT,CASSLGEGREAFF
-,TRBV21-1,TRBJ2-7,-,TGTGCCAGCAGCCCCAGGGCCCCAAGCTCCTACGAGCAGTACTTC,CASSPRAPSSYEQYF
TRBD2,TRBV10-3,TRBJ2-1,-,TGTGCCATCAGTGGACTAGCGGGAGAACAGTACAATGAGCAGTTCTTC,CAISGLAGEQYNEQFF
TRBD1,TRBV11-1,TRBJ1-2,-,TGTGCCAGCAGCCGGAACACAGGGGGCGGTTATGGCTACACCTTC,CASSRNTGGGYGYTF
TRBD1,TRBV28,TRBJ1-5,-,TGTGCCAGCAGTATACGGACAGGGCGGATTGGTCAGCCCCAGCATTTT,CASSIRTGRIGQPQHF
-,TRBV19,TRBJ2-2,few,TGTGCCAGTAGTATAGGTTTCAGGGCTAACGGGGAGCTGTTTTTT,CASSIGFRANGELFF
-,TRBV4-2,TRBJ1-3,-,TGTGCCAGCAGCCAAGATTCGGGGGGCCCAAACACCATATATTTT,CASSQDSGGPNTIYF
TRBD1,TRBV7-2,TRBJ1-4,few,TGTGCCAGCAGCTTGAACAGGGGAGGTAATGAAAAACTGTTTTTT,CASSLNRGGNEKLFF
TRBD1,TRBV5-1,TRBJ2-4,-,TGCGCCAGCAGCTTTGGACAGGGGACCATTCAGTACTTC,CASSFGQGTIQYF
TRBD2,TRBV7-2,TRBJ2-1,-,TGTGCCAGCAGCCGACTAGCCTATGAGCAGTTCTTC,CASSRLAYEQFF
TRBD2,TRBV7-6,TRBJ2-5,-,TGTGCCAGCAGCTTACGAGCGGGGGGTCAAGAGACCCAGTACTTC,CASSLRAGGQETQYF
TRBD1,TRBV5-1,TRBJ2-1,-,TGCGCCAGCAGCCGAAATGGGGCAGGGGGACCATACAATGAGCAGTTCTTC,CASSRNGAGGPYNEQFF
TRBD1,TRBV19,TRBJ1-5,few,TGTGCCAGTAGTATCGGGACAGGGGGATGGATAAGCAATCAGCCCCAGCATTTT,CASSIGTGGWISNQPQHF
TRBD2,TRBV30,TRBJ2-2,once,TGTGCCTGGAGTAAGGGACTAGCCAACACCGGGGAGCTGTTTTTT,CAWSKGLANTGELFF
-,TRBV9,TRBJ2-7,-,TGTGCCAGCAGCGTAGGTAGCAGGGGAGCCTACGAGCAGTACTTC,CASSVGSRGAYEQYF
TRBD1,TRBV18,TRBJ2-7,-,TGTGCCAGCTCACCACCTTCCGGGACAGGGGGCAGCGAGCAGTACTTC,CASSPPSGTGGSEQYF
-,TRBV7-9,TRBJ1-5,-,TGTGCCAGCAGCTTAGATGAGTCTCAGCCCCAGCATTTT,CASSLDESQPQHF
-,TRBV7-2,TRBJ1-1,few,TGTGCCAGCAGCTCTCGAGGCAGCACTGAAGCTTTCTTT,CASSSRGSTEAFF
TRBD1,TRBV6-1,TRBJ2-7,-,TGTGCCAGCAGGGGGGGGACAGGGCTCGGATACGAGCAGTACTTC,CASRGGTGLGYEQYF
TRBD1,TRBV28,TRBJ2-1,once,TGTGCCAGCAGAGGGGGCGGCTTTTTTGAGCAGTTCTTC,CASRGGGFFEQFF
-,TRBV27,TRBJ1-5,-,TGTGCCAGCAGCCCCCGGGGGGTTAATCAGCCCCAGCATTTT,CASSPRGVNQPQHF
-,TRBV4-3,TRBJ2-7,-,TGCGCCAGCAGCCTCGGACCCGCGGGTTACGAGCAGTACTTC,CASSLGPAGYEQYF